A single sample gave rise to the 10 T cell receptor beta chains below, sequenced in a study of persistence of HIV-infected CD4 T cells. These receptors have no known antigen. This was the immunoSEQ version 4 assay in survey mode. The assay was immunoSEQ multiplex PCR, and TCRdb's table has in-frame clones only and misses some. Here the sample spans about 40,000 clones, about 80% being singletons. Overlapping HIV-1 Gag 15-mer peptides at approximately 0.96 ug per peptide per mL were used. CD40L-negative CD69-negative CD45RO-high memory CD4+ T cells were sorted as populations depleted of antigen-responding cells. The material was CD4+ T cells sorted from PBMCs after roughly 20-hour stimulation, obtained from a patient who received antiretroviral therapy. The source is an adult man with HIV who was CMV-seropositive.

The V call is TRBV14, the J call TRBJ2-7; D is possibly TRBD2 (7 bases). The CDR3 is 15 amino acids. V dropped 3 bases and J dropped 3 bases, with 15 bases sitting between them. Germline V gives CDR1 SGHDN, CDR2 FVKESK. The CDR3 DNA sequence: TGTGCCAGCAGCCATGGAGGGGGGGCCAGCTACGAGCAGTACTTC. The encoded protein is CASSHGGGASYEQYF.

The chain links TRBV29-1 to TRBJ2-7, with 10 bases lining up with TRBD1. J lost 2 bases, V lost 8 bases, and 9 bases had no gene match. The CDR3 length is 14 residues. Germline loops: CDR1 SQVTM, CDR2 ANQGSEA. CDR3 residues: CSTGDRGPPYEQYF. CDR3 coding DNA: TGCAGCACCGGGGACAGGGGACCGCCCTACGAGCAGTACTTC.

The chain couples TRBV5-5 to TRBJ1-2; 9 bases map to TRBD1. The CDR3 length is 17 residues. Trimming took 2 bases from V and 4 from J; bases not matched to a gene: 12. CDR1 SGHKS and CDR2 YYEKEE come from the germline V gene (reference sequence). The CDR3 region is CASSFSTGGLPFYGYTF. For the CDR3, the DNA is TGTGCCAGCAGCTTTTCCACAGGGGGCCTACCCTTCTATGGCTACACCTTC.

The chain joins TRBV11-2 to TRBJ2-7; D not resolved. The CDR3 is made up of 13 amino acids. V was cut by 5 bases and J by 3 bases, with 11 bases left in between. The germline gives CDR1 SGHAT, CDR2 FQNNGV. The CDR3 here is CASSLGTGYEQYF. The CDR3 nucleotides read TGTGCCAGCAGCCTAGGAACCGGCTACGAGCAGTACTTC.

The chain couples TRBV3-1 (or the pseudogene TRBV3-2) to TRBJ1-1; D is undetermined. Between the trimmed V and J ends, which lost 1 base and 2 bases, there was a span of 8 bases. CDR1 and CDR2 from the germline V gene are LGHDT and YNNKEL (reference sequence). The CDR3 covers 14 residues. CDR3 DNA: TGTGCCAGCAGCCAAGTTACGGCTAACACTGAAGCTTTCTTT. Translation gives CASSQVTANTEAFF.

V is TRBV9 and J is TRBJ2-3; maybe TRBD1 (6 bases). V was clipped by 3 bases and J by 6 bases, with 14 bases between them. Germline CDR1 SGDLS, CDR2 YYNGEE. The CDR3 loop spans 14 amino acids. DNA of the CDR3: TGTGCCAGCAGCGCCGACAGGAGTTTGGATACGCAGTATTTT. This translates into CASSADRSLDTQYF.

The V and J genes are TRBV6-5 and TRBJ2-7, with D unclear. The CDR3 is made up of 12 amino acids. The germline gives CDR1 MNHEY, CDR2 SVGAGI. V shed 0 bases and J shed 2 bases, with 2 bases lying between them. Here the CDR3 DNA reads TGTGCCAGCAGTTACTCGCCCTACGAGCAGTACTTC. Translation: CASSYSPYEQYF.

The chain employs TRBV27 and TRBJ1-1; TRBD1 matches 7 bases. CDR1 and CDR2 from the germline V gene are MNHEY and SMNVEV (reference sequence). The ends lost 6 bases at V and 11 bases at J; junction bases unmatched: 9. The CDR3 contains 12 residues. This CDR3 is CASSRDSRVAFF. As DNA, the CDR3 is TGTGCCAGCAGCCGGGACAGCCGAGTTGCTTTCTTT.

The chain is built from TRBV19 and TRBJ1-6, with D maybe TRBD1 (5 bases). V dropped 5 bases and J dropped 0 bases, with 14 bases sitting between them. The germline CDR1 and CDR2 sequences are LNHDA and SQIVND (reference sequence). This CDR3 spans 17 amino acids. The CDR3 is CASSVRTDSSYNSPLHF. The CDR3 nucleotides are TGTGCCAGTAGTGTCCGGACCGACAGCTCCTATAATTCACCCCTCCACTTT.

The rearrangement joins TRBV18 to TRBJ1-1, with a weak D call TRBD1 (6 bases). Germline CDR1 and CDR2: KGHSH and LQKENI. The V gene lost 2 bases and the J gene lost 5 bases, with 15 bases spanning the gap. The CDR3 extends over 15 amino acids. CDR3 sequence (DNA): TGTGCCAGCTCACCATCGATAACAGGGAGGACTGAAGCTTTCTTT. Its translation: CASSPSITGRTEAFF.